Below are 4 T cell receptor beta chains sequenced from a single sample in a study of T cell clonality in common variable immunodeficiency. Libraries were prepared by immunoSEQ multiplex PCR; TCRdb keeps only in-frame clonotypes and omits some of them. The counts give roughly 58,000 clones, none of them seen only once; about 0.9% is held by the top ten. Source material: peripheral blood mononuclear cells. The receptor source for this set is a person aged 18-70 years in good health.

Note on this clone: The read ends 3 residues shy of where the CDR3 ends; the end is completed using the germline J gene. V usage is TRBV11-3 and J usage is TRBJ2-3; perhaps TRBD1 as D (5 bases). Germline CDR1 reads SGHNT; CDR2 reads YENEEA. The V and J ends lost 2 bases and 1 base respectively, with 7 bases between them. CDR3 length: 14 residues. The CDR3 bases that were read are TGTGCCAGCAGCTTAAGGGGCGGCACAGATACG. It yields the protein CASSLRGGTDT. The CDR3, in full, reads CASSLRGGTDTQYF.

This clone was seen at least ten times. The read gets to within 3 residues of the CDR3 end, and the germline J gene fills in the rest. V gene TRBV29-1 combines with J gene TRBJ2-4; D perhaps matches TRBD1 (6 bases). The CDR3 has 16 residues. CDR1 and CDR2 from the germline V gene are SQVTM and ANQGSEA. Trimming took 6 bases from V and 3 from J, leaving 21 bases between them. CDR3 bases read: TGCAGCGTCGGATTGGGGGCCCAGACAGGCAAAAACATT. Its translation is CSVGLGAQTGKNI. The CDR3 in its entirety is CSVGLGAQTGKNIQYF.

This clone occurred many times. Read sequence stops 3 residues before the CDR3 end, and the germline J gene provides the missing end. The V call is TRBV30, the J call TRBJ2-2; 13 bases align to TRBD2. This CDR3 comprises 17 residues. The germline V gene has CDR1 GTSNPN and CDR2 SVGIG (reference sequence). J was trimmed by 6 bases and V by 0 bases; bases with no gene match: 7. The sequenced part of the CDR3 DNA is TGTGCCTGGAGTGTACTAGCGGGAGGGGGGTCGGCCGGGGAG. Translating it yields CAWSVLAGGGSAGE. The whole CDR3 region reads CAWSVLAGGGSAGELFF.

This clone has ten or more counts. The observed sequence ends 3 residues before the CDR3 terminus, with the missing tail filled in from the germline J gene. This chain uses TRBV6-1 with TRBJ2-3, with TRBD1 matching 8 bases. Germline loops: CDR1 MNHNS, CDR2 SASEGT. The CDR3 covers 14 residues. Incomplete CDR3 DNA: TGTGCCAGCAGTGAGGGTCGACAGGGGTACCCG. Residues: CASSEGRQGYP. The entire CDR3 reads CASSEGRQGYPQYF.